This T cell receptor beta chain was sequenced for a study of T-cell memory formation after mild COVID-19. In TCRdb, the 5' RACE reads were re-called with MiXCR into one record per CDR3 protein. The profile shows roughly 110,000 distinct CDR3 sequences, about 15% of them singletons. The CDR3 totals 18 residues. The J segment lost 0 bases and the V segment lost 5 bases, leaving 13 bases of the junction unmatched. This clonotype was seen only a few times. This rearrangement joins TRBV12-3 or TRBV12-4 to TRBJ1-3; 7 bases line up with TRBD1. Input material: PBMCs or a T cell subset sorted from them (not recorded which). This receptor was taken from an adult woman who had mild COVID-19 (a few samples of this study predate the infection). Cell type and time point are not known. CDR3 nucleotides: TGTGCCAGCAGTCGACTTACACCGGGACAGCCCTCTGGAAACACCATATATTTT. It specifies CASSRLTPGQPSGNTIYF.